This record looks at one TCR beta chain sequence and its context. Some clones are missing from TCRdb's copy, which holds only in-frame ones; the method was immunoSEQ multiplex PCR. The sample lists about 2 million clones, about 95% occurring once. This entry belongs to a study of shared clonotypes between healthy human individuals. The germline V gene has CDR1 SGDLS and CDR2 YYNGEE. V shed 3 bases and J shed 0 bases, with 16 bases lying between them. This CDR3 region has 17 residues. Naive CD8 cells, CD45RO-negative and positively selected for CCR7, excluded terminally differentiated effector memory CD45RA+ cells.

The chain employs TRBV9 and TRBJ2-1; D may be TRBD2 (5 bases). The receptor's source is a man in his late teens or twenties in good health. Sequenced input: naive CD8+ T cells sorted from blood. The CDR3 DNA follows: TGTGCCAGCAGCGCAACGGACCCCGAGGGCTCCTACAATGAGCAGTTCTTC. This gives the protein CASSATDPEGSYNEQFF.